This T cell receptor beta chain derives from a study of cytomegalovirus exposure and HLA in healthy donors. Study results and limitations: In an earlier analysis, in some 540 donors, most V segments appeared productive either ~87% or ~30% of the time. Fewer than 200 TCR beta chains were listed as cytomegalovirus-associated.

Note on this clone: Its antigen is not identified.

CDR1 and CDR2 (germline): SGHTA, FQGNSA. The CDR3 runs to 14 residues. Trimming removed 5 bases from V and 5 bases from J; junction bases left unmatched: 5. The PCR was carried out with 60 Vbeta primers and 13 Jbeta primers. Profiling relied on immunoSEQ multiplex PCR, and the TCRdb table lists in-frame clones only, not all of them. In the table there are 210,000 or so clones, over 65% of which are singletons. The receptor was isolated from a woman between 55 and 75 years old in good health and CMV-seropositive. The genes are TRBV7-2 and TRBJ1-4; TRBD1 matches at 7 bases. Sequencing was done on a sample of PBMCs. CDR3 DNA sequence: TGTGCCAGCAGCCTGGGACAGAGAAATGAAAAACTGTTTTTT. Translated, it gives CASSLGQRNEKLFF.